This T cell receptor beta chain was sequenced in a study of quantifying T cell responses using KT2 cells. Study-level information: TCR alpha and beta constant-region primers primed reverse transcription of RNA.

With 0 bases clipped from V and 4 bases from J, the junction kept 0 bases outside the gene matches. There are 15 residues in the CDR3. CDR1 KGHSH and CDR2 LQKENI come from the germline V gene. There are many counts of this clonotype. The cDNA 3' end received a ligated oligonucleotide with a UMI. First-round PCR used roughly 4 cycles and beta primers RC1.1 and RC1.2 covering TRBC1 and TRBC2. TCRdb itself ran the UMI-ligation and nested PCR reads through MiXCR, one entry per CDR3 protein. This sample has approximately 46,000 distinct CDR3 sequences, with around 10% found just once. Sequenced sample: PBMCs spiked with cells of the T cell clone KT2. The rearrangement uses TRBV18 and TRBJ2-3; 11 positions match TRBD2. The receptor comes from a human donor. The CDR3 nucleotides are TGTGCCAGCTCACCACCACTAGCGGGGGCAGATACGCAGTATTTT. Its translation is CASSPPLAGADTQYF. The complete variable domain, with remaining parts taken from reference TRBV18 and TRBJ2-3, reads NAGVMQNPRHLVRRRGQEARLRCSPMKGHSHVYWYRQLPEEGLKFMVYLQKENIIDESGMPKERFSAEFPKEGPSILRIQQVVRGDSAAYFCASSPPLAGADTQYFGPGTRLTVL.